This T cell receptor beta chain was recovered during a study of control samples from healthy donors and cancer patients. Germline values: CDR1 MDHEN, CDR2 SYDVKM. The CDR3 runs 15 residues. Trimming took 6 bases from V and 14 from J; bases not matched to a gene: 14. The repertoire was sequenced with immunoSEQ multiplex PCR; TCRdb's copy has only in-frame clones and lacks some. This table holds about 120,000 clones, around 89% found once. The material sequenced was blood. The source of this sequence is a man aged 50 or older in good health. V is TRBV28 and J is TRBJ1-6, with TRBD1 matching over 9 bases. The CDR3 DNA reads TGTGCCAGCAGCCAGGGGGGACAGGGTATTACGGCCCTCCACTTT. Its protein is CASSQGGQGITALHF.